The subject of this entry is one T cell receptor beta chain. Its target is not known. The data are from a study of T cell repertoires in cytomegalovirus infection. At the level of the study: CMV epitopes in the study were HLA-C-restricted (recently identified) and HLA-B-restricted (well studied). From public TCR beta signatures came an indication of both CMV infection and matching HLA type.

Between the trimmed V and J ends, which lost 4 bases and 6 bases, there was a span of 16 bases. CDR1 and CDR2 (germline): MNHEY, SVGEGT. The CDR3 runs 14 residues. TCRdb re-called the reads through MiXCR, storing one row per CDR3 protein. The sample comprises 300,000 to 400,000 distinct CDR3 sequences, around 25% of which are singletons, and about an eighth rests with the top ten. The rearrangement uses TRBV6-2 or TRBV6-3 and TRBJ2-7, with D possibly TRBD2 on 6 matching bases. The specimen was cultured PBMCs, collected from culture after CMV antigen stimulation. This sequence originates from a human donor in good health (CMV status not recorded). Some clones in this sample may be carry-over from other donors' samples. DNA for the CDR3: TGTGCCAGCAGTTGGGACTTTTCGGCCCTCGAGCAGTACTTC. Its translation is CASSWDFSALEQYF.